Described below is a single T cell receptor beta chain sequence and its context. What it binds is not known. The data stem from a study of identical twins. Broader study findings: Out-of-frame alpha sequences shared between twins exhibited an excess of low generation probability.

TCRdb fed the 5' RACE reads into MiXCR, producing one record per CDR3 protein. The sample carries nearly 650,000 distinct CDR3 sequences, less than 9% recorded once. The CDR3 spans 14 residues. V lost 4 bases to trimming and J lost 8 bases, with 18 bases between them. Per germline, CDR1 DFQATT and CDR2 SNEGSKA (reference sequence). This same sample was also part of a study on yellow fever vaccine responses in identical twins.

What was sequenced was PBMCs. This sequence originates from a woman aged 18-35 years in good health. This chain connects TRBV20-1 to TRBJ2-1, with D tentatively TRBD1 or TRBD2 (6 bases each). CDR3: CSANHLGGRDEQFF. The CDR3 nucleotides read TGCAGTGCTAATCATTTAGGGGGGCGGGATGAGCAGTTCTTC.